Listed here is a single TCR beta chain. The sample originates from a study of tumor-infiltrating lymphocytes in primary liver carcinoma. From 400 to 500 ng total RNA, TCR beta cDNA was generated with a primer in the constant region. Libraries covering TCR beta were generated through three nested multiplex PCR rounds (using a slightly modified ARM-PCR). Running about 11 cycles apiece, the first two PCR rounds relied on TRBV1-TRBV30 forward primers together with a C-beta reverse primer. TCRdb re-derived calls from the multiplex PCR reads in MiXCR, one entry per CDR3 protein. The data contain about 180,000 distinct CDR3 sequences, 60% of them singletons. The study extracted blood RNA from unsorted whole blood and also extracted germline DNA. Per the germline V gene, CDR1 is MNHNY and CDR2 is SVGAGI (reference sequence). V was trimmed by 5 bases and J by 0 bases, leaving 22 bases between them. This CDR3 is built from 18 residues.

This rearrangement joins TRBV6-6 to TRBJ1-1; TRBD1 might be the D (5 bases). The sample taken for sequencing was peripheral blood. The sequence came from a man between 40 and 49 years old with primary liver carcinoma and hepatitis B virus infection. The CDR3 nucleotides are TGTGCCAGCAGTAAACAAGAGGGGATTCCTTTGATGAACACTGAAGCTTTCTTT. It translates to CASSKQEGIPLMNTEAFF.